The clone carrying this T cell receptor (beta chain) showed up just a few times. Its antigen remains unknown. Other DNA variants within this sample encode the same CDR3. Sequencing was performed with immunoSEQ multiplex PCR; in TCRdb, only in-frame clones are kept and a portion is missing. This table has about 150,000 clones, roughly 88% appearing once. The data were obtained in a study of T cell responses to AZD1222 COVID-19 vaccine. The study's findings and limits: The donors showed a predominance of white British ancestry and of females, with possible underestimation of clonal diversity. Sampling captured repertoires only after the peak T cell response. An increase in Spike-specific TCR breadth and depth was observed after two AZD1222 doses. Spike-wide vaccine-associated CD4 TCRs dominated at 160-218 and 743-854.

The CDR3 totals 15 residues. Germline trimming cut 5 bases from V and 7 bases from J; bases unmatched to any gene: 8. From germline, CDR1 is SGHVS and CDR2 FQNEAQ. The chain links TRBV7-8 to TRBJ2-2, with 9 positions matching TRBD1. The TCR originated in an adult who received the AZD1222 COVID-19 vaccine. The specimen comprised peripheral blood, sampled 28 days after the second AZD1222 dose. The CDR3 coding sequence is TGTGCCAGCAGCCCCCACAGGGGGCGGGACGGGGAGCTGTTTTTT. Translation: CASSPHRGRDGELFF.